Following are 9 T cell receptor beta chains from one sample sequenced in a study of blood T cell repertoires in COVID-19. Assay: immunoSEQ multiplex PCR; the TCRdb copy retains only in-frame clones and omits some. The sample consists of about 83,000 clones, 86% of them appearing once. Material for sequencing was peripheral blood. Receptors originate from an elderly woman in a cohort sampled during active or convalescent COVID-19.

This chain joins TRBV11-2 and TRBJ1-4; 7 positions agree with TRBD1. Trimming at V came to 5 bases and at J to 0 bases, leaving 6 bases not matched to a gene. The germline CDR1 and CDR2 sequences are SGHAT and FQNNGV. CDR3 length equals 16 residues. CDR3 sequence (DNA): TGTGCCAGCAGCAACGGACAGGCAACAACTAATGAAAAACTGTTTTTT. Translation: CASSNGQATTNEKLFF.

The V gene is TRBV3-1 (or the pseudogene TRBV3-2), the J gene TRBJ2-3; D perhaps matches TRBD1 (6 bases). The CDR3 contains 16 residues. The germline V gene encodes CDR1 LGHDT and CDR2 YNNKEL (reference sequence). The germline V and J ends were trimmed by 4 bases and 3 bases, with 17 bases remaining between them. The DNA of the CDR3 is TGTGCCAGCAGCCCTCTCAGGGGATCCACGACAGATACGCAGTATTTT. The encoded protein is CASSPLRGSTTDTQYF.

The chain combines TRBV5-4 with TRBJ2-1, with TRBD1 matching 10 bases. CDR1 is SGHNT and CDR2 is YYREEE in the germline V gene (reference sequence). With 3 bases clipped from V and 3 bases from J, the junction kept 3 bases outside the gene matches. The CDR3 has 15 residues. DNA for the CDR3: TGTGCCAGCAGCTCCGGGACAGGGGTCTACAATGAGCAGTTCTTC. It translates to CASSSGTGVYNEQFF.

This chain connects TRBV16 to TRBJ1-2; TRBD1 is a possible D gene (6 bases). Per the germline V gene, CDR1 is KGHSY and CDR2 is FQNENV. There are 15 residues in the CDR3. Trimming cost V 4 bases and J 5 bases, with 17 bases left between them. In DNA form, the CDR3 reads TGTGCCAGCAGCCGTTTGGCAGGGGCAGAGTATGGCTACACCTTC. The encoded protein is CASSRLAGAEYGYTF.

V gene TRBV6-5 combines with J gene TRBJ1-2, with 9 bases lining up with TRBD1. Germline CDR1 reads MNHEY; CDR2 reads SVGAGI. With V trimmed by 6 bases and J by 5 bases, 10 bases remained unmatched. This CDR3 has 15 amino acids. The CDR3 coding sequence is TGTGCCAGCAGCTACGACAGGGGGGCTGGGTATGGCTACACCTTC. Protein sequence: CASSYDRGAGYGYTF.

The chain uses TRBV30 and TRBJ1-2, with a possible D match to TRBD1 (5 bases). V was trimmed by 1 base and J by 7 bases, leaving 19 bases between them. The CDR3 sequence is 15 residues long. The germline gives CDR1 GTSNPN, CDR2 SVGIG (reference sequence). Here the CDR3 reads CAWSEYGGSAGGYTF. In DNA form, the CDR3 reads TGTGCCTGGAGTGAATACGGGGGGTCGGCCGGTGGCTACACCTTC.

The chain links TRBV11-2 to TRBJ1-6; 9 positions match TRBD1. The V gene end was trimmed by 2 bases and the J gene end by 7 bases; junction bases not matched to a gene: 3. This CDR3 comprises 15 residues. Germline values: CDR1 SGHAT, CDR2 FQNNGV. CDR3: CASSLTGTGNSPLHF. CDR3 bases: TGTGCCAGCAGCTTAACCGGGACAGGGAATTCACCCCTCCACTTT.

The chain combines TRBV28 with TRBJ2-7, with D unresolved. The CDR3 length is 12 residues. The germline CDR1 and CDR2 sequences are MDHEN and SYDVKM. Trimming cost V 4 bases and J 4 bases, with 8 bases left between them. The CDR3 region is CASSSSFYEQYF. CDR3 DNA sequence: TGTGCCAGCAGTTCTTCCTTTTACGAGCAGTACTTC.

V usage is TRBV5-5 and J usage is TRBJ2-3; 7 bases line up with TRBD2. The V and J ends lost 1 base and 6 bases, in that order; junction bases with no gene match: 8. Germline assignment: CDR1 SGHKS and CDR2 YYEKEE (reference sequence). The CDR3 extends over 15 amino acids. CDR3 nucleotides: TGTGCCAGCAGCTTGAGGGTGGGAGGGATGGATACGCAGTATTTT. Its translation: CASSLRVGGMDTQYF.